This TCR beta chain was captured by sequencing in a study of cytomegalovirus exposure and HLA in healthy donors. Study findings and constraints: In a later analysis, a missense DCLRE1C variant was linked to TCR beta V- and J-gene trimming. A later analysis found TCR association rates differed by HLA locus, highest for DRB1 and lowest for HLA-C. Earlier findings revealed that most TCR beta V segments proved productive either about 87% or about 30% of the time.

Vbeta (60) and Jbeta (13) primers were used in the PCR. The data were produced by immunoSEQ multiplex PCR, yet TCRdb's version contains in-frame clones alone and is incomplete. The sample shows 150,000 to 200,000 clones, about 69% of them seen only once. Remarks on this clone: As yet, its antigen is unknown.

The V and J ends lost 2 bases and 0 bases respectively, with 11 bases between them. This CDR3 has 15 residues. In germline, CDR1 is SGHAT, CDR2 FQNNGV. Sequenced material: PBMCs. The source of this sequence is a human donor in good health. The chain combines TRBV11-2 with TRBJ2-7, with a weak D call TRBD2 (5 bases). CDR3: CASSLLAGLSYEQYF. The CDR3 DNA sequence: TGTGCCAGCAGCTTATTGGCGGGTCTCTCCTACGAGCAGTACTTC.